This TCR beta chain was sequenced for a study of OX40 agonist ivuxolimab in advanced cancers. With V trimmed by 4 bases and J by 5 bases, 8 bases remained unmatched. The CDR3 contains 15 residues. The germline CDR1 and CDR2 sequences are SGDLS and YYNGEE. The protocol was immunoSEQ multiplex PCR, while the TCRdb copy is restricted to in-frame clones and leaves out a portion. The repertoire holds tens of thousands of clones, with nearly 95% as singletons. In regard to this clone: Its antigen is not known.

Findings and limits, study-wide: Some nonresponders also had low normalized T-cell clonal expansion.

This TCR was recovered from an adult with an advanced solid tumor such as melanoma, head and neck, liver or kidney cancer. This specimen was CD4+ or CD8+ T cells sorted from blood, taken in a trial of the OX40 agonist ivuxolimab. This chain uses TRBV9 with TRBJ2-7, with 11 bases identical to TRBD1. The CDR3 spells CASSTGQGVVDEQYF. The DNA of the CDR3 is TGTGCCAGCAGCACGGGACAGGGGGTGGTGGACGAGCAGTACTTC. Supplemented by reference TRBV9 and TRBJ2-7, the full variable domain reads DSGVTQTPKHLITATGQRVTLRCSPRSGDLSVYWYQQSLDQGLQFLIQYYNGEERAKGNILERFSAQQFPDLHSELNLSSLELGDSALYFCASSTGQGVVDEQYFGPGTRLTVT.